Given below is one T cell receptor beta chain in context. The antigen is unknown. Germline and junction disagree at one end, which may indicate a read error. The PCR contained 60 Vbeta and 13 Jbeta primers. Produced via immunoSEQ multiplex PCR; TCRdb's table is partial and in-frame only. The table includes a few hundred thousand clones, 80% to 95% detected once. This record comes from a study of cytomegalovirus exposure and HLA in healthy donors. Study-wide results and caveats: Cytomegalovirus-associated status was assigned to about 150 TCR beta chains. Reportedly, cytomegalovirus status was diagnosed with high sensitivity and specificity.

The sequence derives from a girl between 2 and 10 years old in good health and CMV-seronegative. What was sequenced was PBMCs.

The CDR3 sequence: CASTEDRGYSNQPQHF. CDR3 coding DNA: TGTGCCAGCACTGAAGACAGGGGTTATAGCAATCAGCCCCAGCATTTT. The rearrangement uses TRBV2 and TRBJ1-5; 8 bases are a match to TRBD1. The CDR3 runs 16 residues. Looked up from germline, CDR1 is SNHLY and CDR2 is FYNNEI.